This TCR beta chain derives from a study of T cells expressing NK-cell markers (dated by TCRdb to 2020 to 2022). In the study overall: TCR beta-chain repertoires were profiled in sorted CD3+CD56+NKG2C+, CD3+CD56+NKG2C- and CD3+CD56-NKG2C+ T-cell subsets from eight donors. All eight donors whose samples were sequenced were randomly selected healthy volunteers, three of them men and five women. Of the eight sequenced donors, seven were found to be HCMV-seropositive and one was found to be HCMV-seronegative. The libraries were sequenced on Illumina HiSeq 2000/2500, MiSeq or NextSeq, producing 2 x 150 bp reads.

The CDR3 covers 13 residues, taking in both the cysteine and the phenylalanine. Only the protein is available. According to the germline V gene (reference sequence), CDR1 reads LNHNV and CDR2 reads YYDKDF. In the case of this clonotype: Its antigen is currently not known.

HCMV-specific IgG was detected in serum with a commercial ELISA kit to determine HCMV serostatus. Peripheral blood mononuclear cells were isolated from blood by Ficoll density gradient centrifugation. General findings and caveats noted by the study authors: For more than 5 donors, the dominant CD3+CD56+NKG2C+ clonotypes were among the top 10 CD8+ clonotypes and accounted for roughly 1.0-8% of CD8+ T cells. It remained unclear whether the expanded NKG2C-expressing T cell clones were specific for HCMV antigens. Those dominant clonotypes were again the most abundant among CD3+CD56-NKG2C+ cells in a few donors, at about 28.3-65%.

Sequencing instrument: Illumina HiSeq 2000. 5'RACE template switching, by which a universal primer site and unique molecular identifiers were added, was used to make TCR beta cDNA libraries. cDNA synthesis was primed from the TCR beta constant segment, followed by two successive PCR amplification steps. The authors processed their data as follows. MIGEC was used to demultiplex reads and group the reads by UMI, and MiTCR was used to assemble and quantify clonotypes. To exclude erroneous sequences, any TCR cDNA sequence not supported by at least two reads was discarded. The tcR package was used for downstream repertoire analysis, and clonotypes were matched between fractions using CDR3 nucleotide sequence together with V segment. VDJmatch was used to annotate antigen specificity against VDJdb, with one amino acid substitution in CDR3 permitted. TCRdb reprocessed the reads and assigns one entry to each CDR3 protein sequence, leaving out DNA. What appears here as the V and J calls and clone size reflects TCRdb's work, not the paper's. The table for this sample shows roughly 390,000 distinct CDR3 sequences. Of the sample, about 10% is held by the ten largest clones.

The source of this sequence is a woman in her fifties or sixties in good health. Donor details come from another sample of the same person, matched by shared clones. The V gene is TRBV15 and the J gene is TRBJ2-3; the TCRdb D gene call, TRBD1, has no DNA to confirm it. The sequenced sample was blood T cells: a sorted CD56 or NKG2C T cell subset, CD4+ or CD8+ T cells, or bulk PBMC T cells (not recorded which). The CDR3 sequence is CATTPGTRDTQYF.